What follows are 26 T cell receptor beta chains derived from one specimen sequenced in a study of cytomegalovirus exposure and HLA in healthy donors. With 60 Vbeta and 13 Jbeta primers, the PCR was carried out. The repertoire was sequenced with immunoSEQ multiplex PCR; TCRdb's copy has only in-frame clones and lacks some. The sample contains roughly 86,000 clones, approximately 68% of which appear only once. The sequenced sample was PBMCs. The receptors stem from a woman aged 50 to 65 in good health and CMV-seropositive.

This clone was seen only a few times. The chain joins TRBV4-3 to TRBJ1-2; TRBD1 might be the D (5 bases). Trimming shortened V by 2 bases and J by 7 bases, and 14 bases separated the two germline ends. CDR3 size: 14 residues. Germline CDR1 LGHNA, CDR2 YSLEER. The CDR3 here is CASSQPSEGSGYTF. CDR3 nucleotides: TGCGCCAGCAGCCAACCATCGGAGGGGAGTGGCTACACCTTC.

J is TRBJ2-5 and V is TRBV7-2; perhaps TRBD1 as D (7 bases). The V and J ends lost 5 bases and 0 bases respectively, with 19 bases between them. CDR3 length: 17 residues. The germline V gene has CDR1 SGHTA and CDR2 FQGNSA. The CDR3 loop reads CASSPWAQGGYQETQYF. DNA of the CDR3: TGTGCCAGCAGCCCCTGGGCCCAGGGGGGTTACCAAGAGACCCAGTACTTC.

The genes are TRBV6-1 and TRBJ2-7; D is unresolved. Trimming removed 7 bases from V and 4 bases from J, with 14 bases in between. The CDR3 is 13 residues long. The germline V gene has CDR1 MNHNS and CDR2 SASEGT. CDR3 loop: CASTSPSEYEQYF. CDR3 DNA sequence: TGTGCCAGCACCTCACCCTCGGAGTACGAGCAGTACTTC.

The chain uses TRBV5-4 and TRBJ2-6, with D perhaps matching TRBD2 (7 bases). Germline V gene lookup returns CDR1 SGHNT and CDR2 YYREEE (reference sequence). Trimming left V 4 bases short and J 1 base short, with 15 bases between. The CDR3 sequence is 17 residues long. The CDR3 sequence is CASSPAGAASGANVLTF. CDR3 DNA sequence: TGTGCCAGCAGCCCTGCGGGGGCAGCTTCTGGGGCCAACGTCCTGACTTTC.

The V and J genes are TRBV27 and TRBJ2-5, with D tentatively TRBD2 (7 bases). This CDR3 has 14 residues. The germline gives CDR1 MNHEY, CDR2 SMNVEV (reference sequence). V was shortened by 7 bases and J by 2 bases, with 14 bases between the two germline ends. The CDR3 loop is CASTPGGLQETQYF. CDR3 bases: TGTGCCAGCACCCCGGGGGGCCTACAAGAGACCCAGTACTTC.

V is TRBV10-3 and J is TRBJ1-2, with D maybe TRBD1 (5 bases). The CDR3 is 15 amino acids. Trimming stripped 3 bases from V and 4 bases from J, with 15 bases between. Looked up from germline, CDR1 is ENHRY and CDR2 is SYGVKD. CDR3: CAISDGSGKVYGYTF. The CDR3 DNA follows: TGTGCCATCAGTGATGGATCAGGGAAGGTCTATGGCTACACCTTC.

This clone was found a few times. For the CDR3, the DNA is TGTGCCAGCAGCGCCGAGACCGCGGGATCCTACGAGCAGTACTTC. It is translated as CASSAETAGSYEQYF. The V and J genes are TRBV6-6 and TRBJ2-7; maybe TRBD2 (6 bases). Trimming took off 6 bases at V and 1 base at J, with 16 bases between the two ends. Germline CDR1 and CDR2: MNHNY and SVGAGI (reference sequence). CDR3 length equals 15 residues.

Here the CDR3 reads CAWSVRVGYTF. The DNA for the CDR3 is TGTGCCTGGAGTGTAAGAGTCGGCTACACCTTC. The chain employs TRBV30 and TRBJ1-2; no clear D. The V end was cut by 0 bases, the J end by 8 bases, with 7 bases between. This CDR3 comprises 11 residues. The germline gives CDR1 GTSNPN, CDR2 SVGIG (reference sequence).

The chain has TRBV2 and TRBJ2-1, with 12 nucleotides matching TRBD2. The CDR3 has 16 residues. Trimming removed 6 bases from V and 4 bases from J; junction bases left unmatched: 7. The germline gives CDR1 SNHLY, CDR2 FYNNEI. The CDR3 DNA follows: TGTGCCAGCAGGAGGACTAGCGGGATTAAATACAATGAGCAGTTCTTC. Its translation is CASRRTSGIKYNEQFF. Using reference TRBV2 and TRBJ2-1 for the parts outside the CDR3, the full variable domain is EPEVTQTPSHQVTQMGQEVILRCVPISNHLYFYWYRQILGQKVEFLVSFYNNEISEKSEIFDDQFSVERPDGSNFTLKIRSTKLEDSAMYFCASRRTSGIKYNEQFFGPGTRLTVL.

This clone appeared once. The gene calls are TRBV4-2 and TRBJ2-7; the match to TRBD2 covers 9 bases. The CDR3 runs to 17 residues. CDR1 and CDR2 from the germline V gene are LGHNA and YNFKEQ. Trimming cost V 0 bases and J 2 bases; bases outside gene matches: 8. CDR3 nucleotides: TGTGCCAGCAGCCAAGACGAAGGACTAGCGAAGACCTACGAGCAGTACTTC. Its translation: CASSQDEGLAKTYEQYF.

Note on this clone: This sample includes further DNA sequences coding for the same CDR3. The V and J genes are TRBV19 and TRBJ1-2, with 8 nucleotides matching TRBD1. The ends lost 3 bases at V and 10 bases at J; junction bases unmatched: 7. Per germline, CDR1 LNHDA and CDR2 SQIVND (reference sequence). The CDR3 runs 13 residues. In DNA form, the CDR3 reads TGTGCCAGTAGTATTCAGGCAGGGGGCGCCTACACCTTC. As protein: CASSIQAGGAYTF.

The J gene is TRBJ2-2, the V gene TRBV2, with TRBD1 identical over 7 bases. Germline CDR1 and CDR2: SNHLY and FYNNEI. The CDR3 is made up of 14 amino acids. V gave up 7 bases and J gave up 2 bases; unmatched junction bases: 4. This chain's CDR3 is CASNQGGNTGELFF. CDR3 bases: TGTGCCAGCAACCAAGGGGGCAACACCGGGGAGCTGTTTTTT.

The chain is built from TRBV4-3 and TRBJ2-7, with TRBD1 identical over 8 bases. Germline-derived CDR1 and CDR2 are LGHNA and YSLEER. Unmatched junction bases numbered 7, after V lost 0 bases and J lost 0 bases. The CDR3 length is 17 residues. The CDR3 region is CASSQDTGTGHSYEQYF. In DNA, the CDR3 is TGCGCCAGCAGCCAAGATACCGGGACAGGACACTCCTACGAGCAGTACTTC.

V is TRBV5-4 and J is TRBJ1-4; 8 bases are shared with TRBD1. Germline loops: CDR1 SGHNT, CDR2 YYREEE (reference sequence). The CDR3 is 14 residues long. V shed 0 bases and J 6 bases; nucleotides not matched to a gene: 1. The CDR3 region has the DNA TGTGCCAGCAGCTTGGAGACAGGGGATGAAAAACTGTTTTTT. This gives the protein CASSLETGDEKLFF.

The rearrangement links TRBV5-6 to TRBJ2-7; 8 bases map to TRBD1. This CDR3 comprises 15 residues. Germline V gene sequence: CDR1 SGHDT, CDR2 YYEEEE. With 4 bases clipped from V and 4 bases from J, the junction kept 10 bases outside the gene matches. CDR3 DNA sequence: TGTGCCAGCAGCCCCGGACAGGGCGGATATTACGAGCAGTACTTC. Translation gives CASSPGQGGYYEQYF.

The table lists this clone with a few counts. The V gene is TRBV13, the J gene TRBJ1-2; D perhaps matches TRBD1 (6 bases). Trimming cost V 0 bases and J 5 bases, with 13 bases left between them. The CDR3 is 15 residues long. CDR1 and CDR2 from the germline V gene are PRHDT and FYEKMQ (reference sequence). The CDR3 DNA sequence: TGTGCCAGCAGCTTAGGACAGGGTAACGAGTATGGCTACACCTTC. Its protein product is CASSLGQGNEYGYTF.

The J gene is TRBJ1-1, the V gene TRBV28; 8 positions agree with TRBD1. This CDR3 region has 15 residues. Germline CDR1 reads MDHEN; CDR2 reads SYDVKM. V dropped 5 bases and J dropped 0; count of bases not matched to a gene: 5. CDR3 bases: TGTGCCAGCAGTCGCTGGACAGGGATGAACACTGAAGCTTTCTTT. The encoded protein is CASSRWTGMNTEAFF. Based on the CDR3 plus reference TRBV28 and TRBJ1-1, the full variable domain is DVKVTQSSRYLVKRTGEKVFLECVQDMDHENMFWYRQDPGLGLRLIYFSYDVKMKEKGDIPEGYSVSREKKERFSLILESASTNQTSMYLCASSRWTGMNTEAFFGQGTRLTVV.

V and J are TRBV7-2 and TRBJ2-7; TRBD1 aligns across 8 bases. The V gene's germline CDR1 is SGHTA and CDR2 FQGNSA. The CDR3 runs 13 residues. J gave up 9 bases and V 0 bases, and 4 bases lay outside the gene matches. The CDR3 is CASSLATGDRQYF. The CDR3 coding sequence is TGTGCCAGCAGCTTAGCGACAGGGGATCGGCAGTACTTC.

This clone was recorded only once. The gene calls are TRBV4-1 and TRBJ2-1, with 7 bases lining up with TRBD1. CDR3 length: 13 amino acids. Germline CDR1 is MGHRA and CDR2 is YSYEKL. The junction had 3 bases not matched to a gene; V was cut back by 2 bases and J by 8 bases. CDR3: CASSQSTGDEQFF. DNA for the CDR3: TGCGCCAGCAGCCAATCAACAGGGGATGAGCAGTTCTTC.

The gene calls are TRBV11-3 and TRBJ2-2; D is unclear. V lost 3 bases and J 3 bases, leaving 5 bases between the germline ends. Germline V gives CDR1 SGHNT, CDR2 YENEEA. The CDR3 runs 13 residues. Here the CDR3 reads CASSFGYTGELFF. The CDR3, as DNA: TGTGCCAGCAGCTTCGGGTACACCGGGGAGCTGTTTTTT.

The chain combines TRBV27 with TRBJ2-7; TRBD1 might be the D (6 bases). This CDR3 contains 16 residues. Trimming cost V 5 bases and J 4 bases, with 21 bases left between them. CDR1 and CDR2 from the germline V gene are MNHEY and SMNVEV (reference sequence). The CDR3 nucleotides are TGTGCCAGCAGTAAAACCTGGACAGCTTTATTTTACGAGCAGTACTTC. Translated: CASSKTWTALFYEQYF.

This clone appeared many times. The V gene is TRBV7-9, the J gene TRBJ1-1; no definite D call. V lost 1 base, J lost 1 base, and 10 bases lay in between. The CDR3 covers 15 residues. CDR1 and CDR2 from the germline V gene are SEHNR and FQNEAQ (reference sequence). The CDR3 nucleotides read TGTGCCAGCAGCTTAGGGGTAGGGAGGAACACTGAAGCTTTCTTT. It yields the protein CASSLGVGRNTEAFF. The full variable domain, in which reference TRBV7-9 and TRBJ1-1 provide the parts outside the CDR3, is DTGVSQNPRHKITKRGQNVTFRCDPISEHNRLYWYRQTLGQGPEFLTYFQNEAQLEKSRLLSDRFSAERPKGSFSTLEIQRTEQGDSAMYLCASSLGVGRNTEAFFGQGTRLTVV.

CDR3 nucleotide sequence: TGCGCCAGCAGTGAATCCGGGGGGGACCTCAATGAGCAGTTCTTC. Amino acid sequence: CASSESGGDLNEQFF. This rearrangement joins TRBV10-1 to TRBJ2-1, with 8 positions matching TRBD2. Germline values: CDR1 WNHNN, CDR2 SYGVQD (reference sequence). The CDR3 contains 15 residues. The J segment lost 6 bases and the V segment lost 3 bases, leaving 7 bases of the junction unmatched.

The rearrangement uses TRBV29-1 and TRBJ2-5; D gene ambiguous. Trimming removed 0 bases from V and 2 bases from J, with 7 bases in between. The CDR3 runs to 13 residues. Germline CDR1 SQVTM, CDR2 ANQGSEA. In DNA, the CDR3 is TGCAGCGTTGAAGAGAACTCTCAAGAGACCCAGTACTTC. Protein product: CSVEENSQETQYF.

The J gene is TRBJ1-4, the V gene TRBV6-1, with D unresolved. Trimming stripped 2 bases from V and 1 base from J, with 2 bases between. There are 13 residues in the CDR3. Germline V lookup: CDR1 MNHNS, CDR2 SASEGT. The CDR3 DNA reads TGTGCCAGCAGTGAACTAACTAATGAAAAACTGTTTTTT. This sequence encodes CASSELTNEKLFF.

The V and J genes are TRBV4-3 and TRBJ1-1; D is uncertain. Per the germline V gene, CDR1 is LGHNA and CDR2 is YSLEER. The CDR3 has 14 amino acids. Trimming took 1 base from V and 2 from J, leaving 8 bases between them. The CDR3 region is CASSQAGANTEAFF. The CDR3 DNA is TGCGCCAGCAGCCAAGCTGGAGCAAACACTGAAGCTTTCTTT.